This record concerns one T cell receptor beta chain sequence. This CDR3 region has 15 residues. Trimming removed 2 bases from V and 7 bases from J; junction bases left unmatched: 3. CDR1 is MNHEY and CDR2 is SVGAGI in the germline V gene. The entry originates in a study of blood T cell repertoires in COVID-19. The overall study: The United States, Italy and Spain provided the acute and convalescent COVID-19 samples. PBMCs, B-cell-depleted T cells, or T cells were the source of the cDNA or gDNA that made up the material.

Per the authors' pipeline: The assay estimated nucleated cells by amplifying reference gene primers. Libraries were prepared by immunoSEQ multiplex PCR; TCRdb keeps only in-frame clonotypes and omits some of them. The V and J calls and clone size are taken from that table; D and trimming were inferred from the DNA. The table includes around 300,000 clones, around 88% detected once. The rearrangement links TRBV6-5 to TRBJ2-1; TRBD1 agrees at 12 bases. Sequenced sample: peripheral blood. The sequence derives from a young man with active or convalescent COVID-19. The CDR3 nucleotides are TGTGCCAGCAGTTACGGGACAGGGGGCTTGAATGAGCAGTTCTTC. Its translation: CASSYGTGGLNEQFF.